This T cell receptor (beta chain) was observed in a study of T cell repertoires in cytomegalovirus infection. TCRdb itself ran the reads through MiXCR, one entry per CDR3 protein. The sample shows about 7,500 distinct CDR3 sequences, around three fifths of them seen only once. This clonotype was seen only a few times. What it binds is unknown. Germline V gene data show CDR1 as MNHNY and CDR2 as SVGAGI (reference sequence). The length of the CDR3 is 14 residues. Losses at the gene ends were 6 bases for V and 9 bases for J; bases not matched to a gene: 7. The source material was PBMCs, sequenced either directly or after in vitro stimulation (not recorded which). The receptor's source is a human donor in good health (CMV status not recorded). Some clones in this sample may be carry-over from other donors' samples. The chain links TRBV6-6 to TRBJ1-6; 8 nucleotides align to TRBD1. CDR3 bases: TGTGCCAGCAGCGACAGGGGACGGGGTTCACCCCTCCACTTT. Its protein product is CASSDRGRGSPLHF.